This T cell receptor beta chain was recovered during a study of blood T cell repertoires in COVID-19 (dated by TCRdb to 2020 to 2022). About the investigation overall: The collaborator samples originated in the United States, Italy and Spain and spanned the acute and convalescent phases of COVID-19. The material from the prospective study consisted of cDNA or gDNA derived from T cells, B-cell-depleted T cells, or PBMCs. Where HLA class I and class II types were available, the types were taken from metadata supplied by the sample provider, not from assay-based typing. Samples came from the ongoing ImmuneRACE study (first 160 participants) plus 1,254 subjects from 6 global collaborators. The sample metadata nearly always contained a de-identified subject ID, COVID-19 status, age in years and sex. Subjects who had been exposed to COVID-19, were actively infected with it, or had recovered from it provided the deeply sampled blood TCRbeta repertoires that made up the dataset. The repertoires were made available in a free public database intended to serve as a resource for research on the immune response to SARS-CoV-2.

The paper as a whole reports these results and caveats: Clinical and demographic metadata were provided uncurated, with the amount varying by source and participant.

At one collaborating source in Seattle, patients were enrolled during active infection and were followed longitudinally through the course of disease. The collaborating institutions used their own protocols to collect whole blood in K2EDTA tubes. Collaborator samples were shipped for TCRbeta analysis as frozen whole blood, isolated PBMCs, or DNA extracted from either sample type. TCRbeta CDR3 regions were amplified from genomic DNA by means of the immunoSEQ Assay, a bias-controlled multiplex PCR. Under the source paper's analysis protocol: The number of nucleated cells in each sample was estimated from the amplification of reference gene primers within the assay. Sequence reads were collapsed and filtered to measure the absolute abundance of every unique TCRbeta CDR3 rearrangement. For each sample, productive Simpson clonality was calculated as the square root of Simpson's diversity index over productive rearrangements. The source is immuneACCESS, and TCRdb retained only in-frame sequences with V and J called. Part of the clones is not carried over; for the studies checked, unresolved V genes explain less than half of this, and the remainder is unexplained. That table is the source of V, J and clone size, and D and trimming were worked out from the DNA. The sample table holds fewer than 200,000 clones, of which roughly 79% were seen once. The ten most abundant clones make up roughly an eighth of the sample.

The CDR1 and CDR2 encoded by the germline V gene are SGHAT and FQNNGV. Trimming costs V 8 bases and J 4 bases, and their ends lie 11 bases apart. The cysteine opens and the phenylalanine closes a CDR3 of 12 amino acids. Just the 36-base CDR3 DNA is kept, in frame starting at base 1. As for this clone: It has no known antigen specificity. Base qualities were left out, and no much larger clone turns up one base away.

What was sequenced was peripheral blood. The chain was built from TRBV11-2 and TRBJ1-2, with a weak D call of TRBD1 (5 bases match). The clonotype was recovered from a woman older than 75 with COVID-19, enrolled during active disease. CDR3 loop: CASGHLLYGYTF. The DNA sequence reads TGTGCCAGCGGACACCTCCTCTATGGCTACACCTTC. The CDR3 plus the reference TRBV11-2 and TRBJ1-2 genes for the other parts give the full variable domain: EAGVAQSPRYKIIEKRQSVAFWCNPISGHATLYWYQQILGQGPKLLIQFQNNGVVDDSQLPKDRFSAERLKGVDSTLKIQPAKLEDSAVYLCASGHLLYGYTFGSGTRLTVV.